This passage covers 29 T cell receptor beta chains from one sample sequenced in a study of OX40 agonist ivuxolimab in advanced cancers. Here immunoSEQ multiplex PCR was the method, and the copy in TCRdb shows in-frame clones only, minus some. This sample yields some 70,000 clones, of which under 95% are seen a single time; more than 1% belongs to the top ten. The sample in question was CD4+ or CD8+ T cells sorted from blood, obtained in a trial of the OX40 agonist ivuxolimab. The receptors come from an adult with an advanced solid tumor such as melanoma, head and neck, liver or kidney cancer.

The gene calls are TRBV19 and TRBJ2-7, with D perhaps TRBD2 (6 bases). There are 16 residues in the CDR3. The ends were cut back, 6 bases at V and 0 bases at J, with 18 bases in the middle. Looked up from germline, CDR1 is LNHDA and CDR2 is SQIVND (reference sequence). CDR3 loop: CASSSHGGPSSYEQYF. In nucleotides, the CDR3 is TGTGCCAGTAGCTCTCACGGGGGACCCAGCTCCTACGAGCAGTACTTC. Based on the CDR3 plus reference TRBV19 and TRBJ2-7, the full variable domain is DGGITQSPKYLFRKEGQNVTLSCEQNLNHDAMYWYRQDPGQGLRLIYYSQIVNDFQKGDIAEGYSVSREKKESFPLTVTSAQKNPTAFYLCASSSHGGPSSYEQYFGPGTRLTVT.

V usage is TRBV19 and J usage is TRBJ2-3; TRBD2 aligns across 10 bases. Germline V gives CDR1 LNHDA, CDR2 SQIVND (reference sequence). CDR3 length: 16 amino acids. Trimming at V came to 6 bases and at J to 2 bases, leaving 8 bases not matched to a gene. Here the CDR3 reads CASSFGTSATTDTQYF. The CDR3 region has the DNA TGTGCCAGTAGCTTCGGGACTAGCGCGACCACAGATACGCAGTATTTT.

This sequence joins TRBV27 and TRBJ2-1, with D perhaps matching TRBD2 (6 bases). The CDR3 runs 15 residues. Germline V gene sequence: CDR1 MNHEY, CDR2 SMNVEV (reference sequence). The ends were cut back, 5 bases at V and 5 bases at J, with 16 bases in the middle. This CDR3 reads CASSTAWGTDNEQFF. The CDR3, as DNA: TGTGCCAGCAGTACTGCTTGGGGGACTGACAATGAGCAGTTCTTC.

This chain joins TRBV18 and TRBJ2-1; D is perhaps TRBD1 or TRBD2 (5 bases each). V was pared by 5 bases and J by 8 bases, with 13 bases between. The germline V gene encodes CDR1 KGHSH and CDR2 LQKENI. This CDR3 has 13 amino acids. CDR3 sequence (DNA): TGTGCCAGCTCATCCGGGACCAACGATGAGCAGTTCTTC. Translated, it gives CASSSGTNDEQFF.

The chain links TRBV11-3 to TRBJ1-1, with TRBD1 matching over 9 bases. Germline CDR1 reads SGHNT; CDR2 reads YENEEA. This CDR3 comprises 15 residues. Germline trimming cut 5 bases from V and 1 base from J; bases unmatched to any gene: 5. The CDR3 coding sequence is TGTGCCAGCAGCACCGGGGACAGGGAGAACACTGAAGCTTTCTTT. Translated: CASSTGDRENTEAFF. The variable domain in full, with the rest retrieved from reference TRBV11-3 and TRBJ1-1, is EAGVVQSPRYKIIEKKQPVAFWCNPISGHNTLYWYLQNLGQGPELLIRYENEEAVDDSQLPKDRFSAERLKGVDSTLKIQPAELGDSAVYLCASSTGDRENTEAFFGQGTRLTVV.

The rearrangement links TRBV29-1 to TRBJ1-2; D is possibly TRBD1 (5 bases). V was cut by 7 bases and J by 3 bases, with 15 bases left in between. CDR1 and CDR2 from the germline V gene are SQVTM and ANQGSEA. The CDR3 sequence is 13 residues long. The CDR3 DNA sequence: TGCAGCGCCAGTATGGGGGGGGACTATGGCTACACCTTC. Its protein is CSASMGGDYGYTF.

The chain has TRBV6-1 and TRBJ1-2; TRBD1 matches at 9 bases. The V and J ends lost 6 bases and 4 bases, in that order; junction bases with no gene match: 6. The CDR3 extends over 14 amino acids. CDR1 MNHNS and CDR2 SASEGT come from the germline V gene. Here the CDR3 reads CASSPGQGIYGYTF. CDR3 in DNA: TGTGCCAGCAGCCCCGGACAGGGGATCTATGGCTACACCTTC.

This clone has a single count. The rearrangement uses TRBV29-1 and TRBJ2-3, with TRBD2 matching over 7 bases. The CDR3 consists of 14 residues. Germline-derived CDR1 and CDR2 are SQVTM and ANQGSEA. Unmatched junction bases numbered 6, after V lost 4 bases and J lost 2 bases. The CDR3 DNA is TGCAGCGTTGGGCTGGCGGGAGTCACAGATACGCAGTATTTT. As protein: CSVGLAGVTDTQYF.

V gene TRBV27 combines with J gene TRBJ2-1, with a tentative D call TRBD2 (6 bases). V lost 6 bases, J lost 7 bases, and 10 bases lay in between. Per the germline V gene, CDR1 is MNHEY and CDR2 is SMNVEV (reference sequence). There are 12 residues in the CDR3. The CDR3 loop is CASSQLANEQFF. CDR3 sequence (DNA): TGTGCCAGCAGCCAACTAGCTAATGAGCAGTTCTTC.

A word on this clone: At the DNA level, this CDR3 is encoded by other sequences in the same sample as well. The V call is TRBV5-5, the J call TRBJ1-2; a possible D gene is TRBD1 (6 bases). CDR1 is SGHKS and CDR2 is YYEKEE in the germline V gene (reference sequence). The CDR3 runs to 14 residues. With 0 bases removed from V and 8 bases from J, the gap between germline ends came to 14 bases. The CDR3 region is CASSLDSGAEGYTF. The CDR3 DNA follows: TGTGCCAGCAGCTTGGATTCAGGGGCGGAAGGCTACACCTTC.

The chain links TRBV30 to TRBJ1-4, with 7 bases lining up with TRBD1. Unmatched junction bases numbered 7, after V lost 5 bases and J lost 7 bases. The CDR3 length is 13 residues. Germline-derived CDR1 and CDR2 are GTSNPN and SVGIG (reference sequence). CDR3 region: CAWSRQGSEKLFF. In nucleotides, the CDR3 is TGTGCCTGGTCGAGACAGGGAAGTGAAAAACTGTTTTTT.

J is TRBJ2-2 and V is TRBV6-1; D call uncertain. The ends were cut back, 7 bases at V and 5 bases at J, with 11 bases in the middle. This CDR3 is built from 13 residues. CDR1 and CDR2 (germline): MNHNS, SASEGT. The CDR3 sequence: CASIKQSTGELFF. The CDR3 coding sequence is TGTGCCAGCATTAAACAATCAACCGGGGAGCTGTTTTTT.

The CDR3 reads CASSRGTDAAYGYTF. DNA for the CDR3: TGTGCCAGCAGCCGAGGGACGGACGCGGCTTATGGCTACACCTTC. The chain has TRBV27 and TRBJ1-2, with D tentatively TRBD1 (5 bases). V was trimmed by 6 bases and J by 5 bases, leaving 19 bases between them. The germline gives CDR1 MNHEY, CDR2 SMNVEV (reference sequence). The CDR3 is 15 amino acids.

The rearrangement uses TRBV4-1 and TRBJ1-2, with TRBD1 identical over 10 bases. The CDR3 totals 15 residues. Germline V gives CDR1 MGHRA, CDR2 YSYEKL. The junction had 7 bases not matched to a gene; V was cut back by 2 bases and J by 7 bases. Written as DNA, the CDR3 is TGCGCCAGCAGCCAACAAGACAGGGGGCAGGGTGGCTACACCTTC. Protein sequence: CASSQQDRGQGGYTF.

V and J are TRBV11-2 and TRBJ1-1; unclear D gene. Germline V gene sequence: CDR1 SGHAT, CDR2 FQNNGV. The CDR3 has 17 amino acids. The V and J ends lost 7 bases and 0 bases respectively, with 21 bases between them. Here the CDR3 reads CASNRLTSGSLNTEAFF. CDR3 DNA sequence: TGTGCCAGCAACCGATTGACTAGTGGGTCGCTGAACACTGAAGCTTTCTTT. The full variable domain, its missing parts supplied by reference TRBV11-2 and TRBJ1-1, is EAGVAQSPRYKIIEKRQSVAFWCNPISGHATLYWYQQILGQGPKLLIQFQNNGVVDDSQLPKDRFSAERLKGVDSTLKIQPAKLEDSAVYLCASNRLTSGSLNTEAFFGQGTRLTVV.

CDR3 nucleotides: TGTGCCAGCAGCTCGAACGAGGGACAGTTCGAGACCCAGTACTTC. Its protein is CASSSNEGQFETQYF. The J gene is TRBJ2-5, the V gene TRBV5-6; TRBD1 agrees at 7 bases. Losses at the gene ends were 3 bases for V and 5 bases for J; bases not matched to a gene: 10. The CDR3 runs to 15 residues. The V gene's germline CDR1 is SGHDT and CDR2 YYEEEE.

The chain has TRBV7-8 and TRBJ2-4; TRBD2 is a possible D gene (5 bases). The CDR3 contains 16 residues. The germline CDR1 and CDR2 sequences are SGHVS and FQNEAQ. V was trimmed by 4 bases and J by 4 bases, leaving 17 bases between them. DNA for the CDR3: TGTGCCAGCAGCTCCGACTACGGGTGGGGAAAAAACATTCAGTACTTC. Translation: CASSSDYGWGKNIQYF.

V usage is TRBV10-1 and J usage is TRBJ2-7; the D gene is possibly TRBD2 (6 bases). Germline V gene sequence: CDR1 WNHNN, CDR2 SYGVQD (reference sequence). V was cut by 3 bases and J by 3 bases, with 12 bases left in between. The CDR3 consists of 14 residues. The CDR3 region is CASSDPSEFYEQYF. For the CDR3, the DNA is TGCGCCAGCAGTGACCCTAGCGAATTCTACGAGCAGTACTTC.

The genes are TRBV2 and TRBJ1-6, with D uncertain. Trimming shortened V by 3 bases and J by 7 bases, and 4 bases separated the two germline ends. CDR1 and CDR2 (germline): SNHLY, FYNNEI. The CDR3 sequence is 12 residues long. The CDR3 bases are TGTGCCAGCAGTGACGGGAATTCACCCCTCCACTTT. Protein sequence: CASSDGNSPLHF.

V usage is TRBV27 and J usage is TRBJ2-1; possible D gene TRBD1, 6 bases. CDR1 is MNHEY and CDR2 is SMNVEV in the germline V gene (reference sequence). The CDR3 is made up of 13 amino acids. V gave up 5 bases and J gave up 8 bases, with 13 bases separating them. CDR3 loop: CASSEQGRDEQFF. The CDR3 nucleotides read TGTGCCAGCAGTGAACAGGGTAGGGATGAGCAGTTCTTC.

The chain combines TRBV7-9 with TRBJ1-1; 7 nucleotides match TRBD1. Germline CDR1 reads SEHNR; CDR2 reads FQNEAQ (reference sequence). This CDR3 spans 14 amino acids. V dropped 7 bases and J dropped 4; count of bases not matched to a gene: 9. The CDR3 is CASNVTGVVTEAFF. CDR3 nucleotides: TGTGCCAGCAACGTTACAGGGGTTGTCACTGAAGCTTTCTTT.

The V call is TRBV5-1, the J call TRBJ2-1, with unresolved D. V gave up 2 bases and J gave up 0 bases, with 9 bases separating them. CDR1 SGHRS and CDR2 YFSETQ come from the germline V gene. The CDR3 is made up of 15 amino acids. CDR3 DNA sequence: TGCGCCAGCAGCTTCGACGGATTCTCCTACAATGAGCAGTTCTTC. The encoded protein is CASSFDGFSYNEQFF.

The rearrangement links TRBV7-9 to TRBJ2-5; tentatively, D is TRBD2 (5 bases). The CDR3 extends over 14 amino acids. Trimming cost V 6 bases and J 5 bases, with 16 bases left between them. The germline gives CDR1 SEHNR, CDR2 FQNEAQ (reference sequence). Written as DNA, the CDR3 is TGTGCCAGCAGAAAGGGAGAGGGCGGTGAGACCCAGTACTTC. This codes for CASRKGEGGETQYF. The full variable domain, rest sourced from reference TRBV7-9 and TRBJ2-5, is DTGVSQNPRHKITKRGQNVTFRCDPISEHNRLYWYRQTLGQGPEFLTYFQNEAQLEKSRLLSDRFSAERPKGSFSTLEIQRTEQGDSAMYLCASRKGEGGETQYFGPGTRLLVL.

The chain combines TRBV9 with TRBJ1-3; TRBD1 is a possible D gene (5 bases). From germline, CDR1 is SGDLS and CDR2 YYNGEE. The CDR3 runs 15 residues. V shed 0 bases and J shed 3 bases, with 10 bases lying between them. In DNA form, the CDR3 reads TGTGCCAGCAGCGTAGGGCAGGGTAATGGAAACACCATATATTTT. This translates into CASSVGQGNGNTIYF.

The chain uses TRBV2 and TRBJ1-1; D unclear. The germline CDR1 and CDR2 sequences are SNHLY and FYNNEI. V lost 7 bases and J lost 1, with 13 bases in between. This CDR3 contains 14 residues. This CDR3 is CASTVASPNTEAFF. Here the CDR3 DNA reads TGTGCCAGCACGGTAGCCAGCCCGAACACTGAAGCTTTCTTT.

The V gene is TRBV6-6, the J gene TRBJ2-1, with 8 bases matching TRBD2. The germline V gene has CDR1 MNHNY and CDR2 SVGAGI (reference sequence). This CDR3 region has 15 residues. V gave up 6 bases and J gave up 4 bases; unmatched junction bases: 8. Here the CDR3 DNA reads TGTGCCAGCAGCCCCGGGGTAGCGGGGTACAATGAGCAGTTCTTC. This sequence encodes CASSPGVAGYNEQFF.

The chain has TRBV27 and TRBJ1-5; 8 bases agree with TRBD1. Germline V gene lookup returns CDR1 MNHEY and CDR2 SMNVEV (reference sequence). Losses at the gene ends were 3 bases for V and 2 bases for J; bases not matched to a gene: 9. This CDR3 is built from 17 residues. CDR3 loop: CASSFGTGLLGNQPQHF. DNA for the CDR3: TGTGCCAGCAGTTTCGGGACAGGCTTGTTGGGCAATCAGCCCCAGCATTTT.

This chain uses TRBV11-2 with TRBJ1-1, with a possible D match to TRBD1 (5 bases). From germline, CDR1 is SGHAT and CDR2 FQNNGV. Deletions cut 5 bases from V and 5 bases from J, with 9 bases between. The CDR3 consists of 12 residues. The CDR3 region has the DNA TGTGCCAGCAGCGTCCAGGGTACTGAAGCTTTCTTT. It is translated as CASSVQGTEAFF.

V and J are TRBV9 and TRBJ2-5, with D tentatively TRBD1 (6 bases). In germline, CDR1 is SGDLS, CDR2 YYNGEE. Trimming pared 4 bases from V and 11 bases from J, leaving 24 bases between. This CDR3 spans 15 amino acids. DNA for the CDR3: TGTGCCAGCAGCCCAGATCAGACAGGACCCAAGAGTCAGTACTTC. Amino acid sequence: CASSPDQTGPKSQYF.